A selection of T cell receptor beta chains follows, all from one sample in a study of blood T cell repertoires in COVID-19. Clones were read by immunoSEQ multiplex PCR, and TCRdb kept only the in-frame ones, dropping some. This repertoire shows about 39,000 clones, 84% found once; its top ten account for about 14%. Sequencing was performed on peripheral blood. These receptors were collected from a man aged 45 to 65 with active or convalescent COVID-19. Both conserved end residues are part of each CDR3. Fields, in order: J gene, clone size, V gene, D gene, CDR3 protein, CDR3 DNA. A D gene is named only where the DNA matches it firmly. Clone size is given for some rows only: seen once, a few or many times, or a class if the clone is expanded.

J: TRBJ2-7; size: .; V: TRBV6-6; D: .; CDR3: CASSPGDLDEQYF; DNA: TGTGCCAGCAGTCCAGGGGATCTCGACGAGCAGTACTTC
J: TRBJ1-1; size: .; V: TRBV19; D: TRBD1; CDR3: CASSVRGHGTEAFF; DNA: TGTGCCAGTAGTGTCAGGGGGCACGGCACTGAAGCTTTCTTT
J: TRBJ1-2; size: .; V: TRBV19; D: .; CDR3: CASSMTGDYGYTF; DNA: TGTGCCAGTAGTATGACAGGTGACTATGGCTACACCTTC
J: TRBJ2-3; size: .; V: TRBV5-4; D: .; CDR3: CASSSGTDTQYF; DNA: TGTGCCAGCAGCTCCGGCACAGATACGCAGTATTTT
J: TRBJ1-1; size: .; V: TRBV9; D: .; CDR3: CASSAQTGNTEAFF; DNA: TGTGCCAGCAGCGCCCAGACAGGGAACACTGAAGCTTTCTTT
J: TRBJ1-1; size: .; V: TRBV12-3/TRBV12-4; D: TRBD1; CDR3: CASSKGQGLGAFF; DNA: TGTGCCAGCAGTAAAGGACAGGGCCTTGGAGCTTTCTTT
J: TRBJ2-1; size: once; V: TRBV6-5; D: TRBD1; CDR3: CASSKQGASGGEQFF; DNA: TGTGCCAGCAGCAAACAGGGGGCGTCTGGCGGTGAGCAGTTCTTC
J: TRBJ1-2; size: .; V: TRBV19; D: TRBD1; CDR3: CASTAGTGVGYYGYTF; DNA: TGTGCCAGTACCGCCGGGACAGGAGTTGGGTATTATGGCTACACCTTC
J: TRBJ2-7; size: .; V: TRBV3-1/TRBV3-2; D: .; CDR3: CASSQGAGLRSYEQYF; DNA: TGTGCCAGCAGCCAAGGTGCCGGGTTGAGGTCGTACGAGCAGTACTTC
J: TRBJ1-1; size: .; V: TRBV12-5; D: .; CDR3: CASGQTQLNTEAFF; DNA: TGTGCTAGTGGACAAACCCAGTTGAACACTGAAGCTTTCTTT
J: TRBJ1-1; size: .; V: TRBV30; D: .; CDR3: CAWSADSEAFF; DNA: TGTGCCTGGAGTGCGGACAGTGAAGCTTTCTTT
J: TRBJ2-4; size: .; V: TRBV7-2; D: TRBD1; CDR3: CASSLQQGGNIQYF; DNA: TGTGCCAGCAGCTTACAACAGGGGGGAAACATTCAGTACTTC
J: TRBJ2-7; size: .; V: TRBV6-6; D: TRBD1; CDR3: CASSDPTGVHYEQYF; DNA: TGTGCCAGCAGTGACCCGACAGGGGTCCACTACGAGCAGTACTTC
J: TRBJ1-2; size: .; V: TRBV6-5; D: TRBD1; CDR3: CARYRQGHGYTF; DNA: TGTGCCAGATACAGACAGGGCCATGGCTACACCTTC
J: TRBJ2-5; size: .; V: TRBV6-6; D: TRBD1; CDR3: CASSFSRDRGTQYF; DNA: TGTGCCAGCAGTTTCTCCCGGGACAGGGGGACCCAGTACTTC
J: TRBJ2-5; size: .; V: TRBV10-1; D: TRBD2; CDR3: CASSESNWGGQETQYF; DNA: TGCGCCAGCAGTGAGTCGAATTGGGGGGGTCAAGAGACCCAGTACTTC
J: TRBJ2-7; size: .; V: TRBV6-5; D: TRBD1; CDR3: CASRTYDRVAYEQYF; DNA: TGTGCCAGCAGAACCTATGACAGGGTGGCCTACGAGCAGTACTTC
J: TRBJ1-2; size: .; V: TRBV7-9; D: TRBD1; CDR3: CASNIKRDRDDGYTF; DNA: TGTGCCAGCAACATTAAACGGGACAGAGACGATGGCTACACCTTC
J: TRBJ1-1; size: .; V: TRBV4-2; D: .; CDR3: CASSQSPGFEAFF; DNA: TGTGCCAGCAGCCAATCTCCCGGTTTTGAAGCTTTCTTT
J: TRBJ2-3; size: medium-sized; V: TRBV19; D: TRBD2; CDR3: CASTSGTSKDPSTDTQYF; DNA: TGTGCCAGCACCTCCGGGACTAGCAAAGATCCTAGCACAGATACGCAGTATTTT
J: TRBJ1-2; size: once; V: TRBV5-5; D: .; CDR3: CASSHRTDFNYGYTF; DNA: TGTGCCAGCAGCCACCGGACAGATTTTAACTATGGCTACACCTTC
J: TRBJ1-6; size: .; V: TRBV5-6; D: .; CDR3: CASSFEISGASPLHF; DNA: TGTGCCAGCAGCTTCGAGATCTCTGGGGCCTCACCCCTCCACTTT
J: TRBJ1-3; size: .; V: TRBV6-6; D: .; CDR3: CASSPREGLGGNTIYF; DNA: TGTGCCAGCAGTCCCAGGGAGGGGCTGGGTGGAAACACCATATATTTT
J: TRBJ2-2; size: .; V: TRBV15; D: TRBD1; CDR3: CATSRGGQGSTGELFF; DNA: TGTGCCACCAGCAGAGGGGGACAGGGAAGCACCGGGGAGCTGTTTTTT
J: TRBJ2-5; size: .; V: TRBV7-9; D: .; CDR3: CASSLFGETQYF; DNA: TGTGCCAGCAGCTTATTCGGGGAGACCCAGTACTTC
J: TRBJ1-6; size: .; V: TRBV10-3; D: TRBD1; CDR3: CAISEQGATSPLHF; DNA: TGTGCCATCAGTGAACAGGGGGCGACTTCACCCCTCCACTTT
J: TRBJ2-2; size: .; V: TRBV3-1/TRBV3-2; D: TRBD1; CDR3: CASSPVDRDTGELFF; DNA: TGTGCCAGCAGCCCCGTCGACAGGGACACCGGGGAGCTGTTTTTT
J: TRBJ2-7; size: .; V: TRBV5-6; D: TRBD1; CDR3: CASSPGTALNYEQYF; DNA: TGTGCCAGCAGCCCGGGGACAGCCCTGAACTACGAGCAGTACTTC
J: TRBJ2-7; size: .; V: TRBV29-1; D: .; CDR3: CSVEISDSTYEQYF; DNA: TGCAGCGTTGAAATCTCGGACAGCACCTACGAGCAGTACTTC